These 11 T cell receptor beta chains were sequenced from one sample in a study of T-cell memory formation after mild COVID-19. TCRdb reprocessed the 5' RACE reads with MiXCR, giving one entry per CDR3 protein. The sample shows roughly 350,000 distinct CDR3 sequences, over 20% of them seen only once. The sequenced material came from PBMCs or a T cell subset sorted from them (not recorded which). These receptors all stem from an adult woman who had mild COVID-19 (a few samples of this study predate the infection). Cell type and time point are not known.

In this sample, this clonotype turned up many times. The CDR3 DNA follows: TGCGCCAGCAGTCCCGACTACCCGAACACCGGGGAGCTGTTTTTT. Translating it yields CASSPDYPNTGELFF. J is TRBJ2-2 and V is TRBV5-1, with D maybe TRBD2 (5 bases). Trimming cost V 5 bases and J 0 bases, with 11 bases left between them. The CDR3 sequence is 15 residues long. From germline, CDR1 is SGHRS and CDR2 YFSETQ.

This clonotype was recorded a few times. This chain links TRBV24-1 with TRBJ2-2; weak D call: TRBD2 (6 bases). Germline V gives CDR1 KGHDR, CDR2 SFDVKD. This CDR3 has 15 amino acids. With 7 bases removed from V and 3 bases from J, the gap between germline ends came to 14 bases. Here the CDR3 DNA reads TGTGCCACCAGCTTGACGGGGGAACACACCGGGGAGCTGTTTTTT. This sequence encodes CATSLTGEHTGELFF.

This clonotype was seen more than once but under ten times. The V call is TRBV4-2, the J call TRBJ2-1, with D perhaps being TRBD1 or TRBD2 (5 bases each). Germline V gene lookup returns CDR1 LGHNA and CDR2 YNFKEQ. V lost 0 bases to trimming and J lost 9 bases, with 15 bases between them. CDR3 size: 15 residues. The CDR3 loop is CASSQDSRSGSEQFF. For the CDR3, the DNA is TGTGCCAGCAGCCAAGATTCGAGGTCAGGGAGTGAGCAGTTCTTC.

This chain uses TRBV3-1 with TRBJ1-2; 7 positions match TRBD1. This CDR3 spans 11 amino acids. Trimming at V came to 3 bases and at J to 10 bases, leaving 2 bases not matched to a gene. CDR1 and CDR2 (germline): LGHDT, YNNKEL (reference sequence). The CDR3, as DNA: TGTGCCAGCAGCCAGGGACAGCACTACACCTTC. It encodes CASSQGQHYTF.

This clonotype was picked up a small number of times. The chain combines TRBV7-8 with TRBJ1-5; no clear D. There are 13 residues in the CDR3. The V gene's germline CDR1 is SGHVS and CDR2 FQNEAQ. V gave up 4 bases and J gave up 7 bases, with 11 bases separating them. DNA of the CDR3: TGTGCCAGCAGCTCCCGTTCGCAACAGCCCCAGCATTTT. This codes for CASSSRSQQPQHF.

This chain uses TRBV12-3 or TRBV12-4 with TRBJ1-1, with TRBD1 identical over 8 bases. Trimming cost V 6 bases and J 0 bases; bases outside gene matches: 9. The CDR3 totals 16 residues. In DNA form, the CDR3 reads TGTGCCAGCAGGCCCAGGACAGGGACGATGAACACTGAAGCTTTCTTT. Encoded protein: CASRPRTGTMNTEAFF.

The rearrangement joins TRBV10-3 to TRBJ1-1, with unresolved D. Per the germline V gene, CDR1 is ENHRY and CDR2 is SYGVKD. CDR3 length: 12 amino acids. With 8 bases removed from V and 7 bases from J, the gap between germline ends came to 14 bases. The CDR3 is CAIGETGFEAFF. For the CDR3, the DNA is TGTGCCATCGGGGAGACTGGGTTTGAAGCTTTCTTT.

This clonotype was found a few times. The chain carries TRBV12-3 or TRBV12-4 and TRBJ2-1, with 11 nucleotides matching TRBD2. CDR3 length: 12 amino acids. The J segment lost 13 bases and the V segment lost 5 bases, leaving 4 bases of the junction unmatched. The CDR3 loop is CASSRTSGPQFF. CDR3 DNA sequence: TGTGCCAGCAGTCGGACTAGCGGGCCCCAGTTCTTC.

This clonotype was counted only a few times. The chain combines TRBV7-9 with TRBJ2-1; 10 positions agree with TRBD2. The J segment lost 8 bases and the V segment lost 8 bases, leaving 12 bases of the junction unmatched. The CDR3 covers 15 residues. Germline CDR1 SEHNR, CDR2 FQNEAQ (reference sequence). The CDR3 DNA follows: TGTGCCAGCGTTAGAGCGGGAGGGCCCTCGGATGAGCAGTTCTTC. It yields the protein CASVRAGGPSDEQFF.

This clonotype was counted many times. A junction end diverges from the germline sequence, so it may reflect a read error. This chain uses TRBV4-1 with TRBJ2-7; 9 bases line up with TRBD1. Germline V gene lookup returns CDR1 MGHRA and CDR2 YSYEKL. The CDR3 covers 14 residues. CDR3 protein: CASSQGQGAYEQYF. CDR3 nucleotide sequence: TGTGCCAGCAGTCAGGGACAGGGCGCCTACGAGCAGTACTTC.

V usage is TRBV27 and J usage is TRBJ2-1; D is unclear. In germline, CDR1 is MNHEY, CDR2 SMNVEV (reference sequence). The CDR3 is 14 amino acids. V gave up 5 bases and J gave up 4 bases, with 12 bases separating them. The CDR3 loop reads CASSDTGRYNEQFF. CDR3 DNA sequence: TGTGCCAGCAGTGACACCGGACGGTACAATGAGCAGTTCTTC.